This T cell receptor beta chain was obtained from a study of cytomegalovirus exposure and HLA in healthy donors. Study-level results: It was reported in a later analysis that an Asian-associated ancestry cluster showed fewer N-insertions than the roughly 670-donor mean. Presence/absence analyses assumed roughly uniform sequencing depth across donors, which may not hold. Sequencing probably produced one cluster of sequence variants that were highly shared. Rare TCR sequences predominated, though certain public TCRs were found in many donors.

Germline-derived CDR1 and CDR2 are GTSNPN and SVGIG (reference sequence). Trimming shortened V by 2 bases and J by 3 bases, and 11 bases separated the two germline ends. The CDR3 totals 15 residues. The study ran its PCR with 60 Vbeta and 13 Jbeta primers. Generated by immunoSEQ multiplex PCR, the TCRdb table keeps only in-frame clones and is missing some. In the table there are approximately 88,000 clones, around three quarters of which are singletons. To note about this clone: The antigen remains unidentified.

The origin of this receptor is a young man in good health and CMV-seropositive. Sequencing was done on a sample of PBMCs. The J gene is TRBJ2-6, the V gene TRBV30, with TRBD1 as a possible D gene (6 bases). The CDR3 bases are TGTGCCTGGAGTTTGGGGGCAAGTGGGGCCAACGTCCTGACTTTC. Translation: CAWSLGASGANVLTF.